The entry below describes one T cell receptor beta chain. Its antigen remains unidentified. These data are taken from a study of T cell responses to AZD1222 COVID-19 vaccine. Looking at the study overall: Pooling covered second doses at about 4 or about 12 weeks. Study-wide results and caveats: Elevations in Spike-specific TCR breadth and depth followed administration of two AZD1222 doses.

Sequenced by immunoSEQ multiplex PCR; TCRdb stores in-frame clones only, minus some. Of over 110,000 clones detected, around 93% appear once; the ten largest clones hold around 2.8%. J gave up 8 bases and V 5 bases, and 17 bases lay outside the gene matches. The CDR3 is made up of 17 amino acids. Looked up from germline, CDR1 is MDHEN and CDR2 is SYDVKM. V is TRBV28 and J is TRBJ1-5; 8 nucleotides agree with TRBD1. This clonotype was obtained from an adult in good health. The specimen was peripheral blood, collected on day 0 of AZD1222 vaccination. The DNA for the CDR3 is TGTGCCAGCAGTGAGCTCATTACAGGGGGTCCGAGGGAGCCCCAGCATTTT. Translated, it gives CASSELITGGPREPQHF.